The 17 T cell receptor beta chains below all came from one sample that was sequenced in a study of T cell repertoires in cytomegalovirus infection. TCRdb reprocessed the reads with MiXCR, giving one entry per CDR3 protein. The sample consists of fewer than 550,000 distinct CDR3 sequences, approximately 10% of them appearing once. Sequenced: PBMCs. The receptors stem from a human donor in good health (CMV status not recorded). Some clones in this sample may be carry-over from other donors' samples.

There are a few counts of this clonotype. The chain is built from TRBV6-8 and TRBJ2-7; D ambiguous. The germline V and J ends were trimmed by 0 bases and 0 bases, with 3 bases remaining between them. The CDR3 is made up of 13 amino acids. The germline V gene encodes CDR1 MNHGY and CDR2 SAAAGT. The CDR3 here is CASSYSASYEQYF. CDR3 bases: TGTGCCAGCAGTTACTCGGCCTCCTACGAGCAGTACTTC.

This clonotype has ten or more counts. The chain recombines TRBV20-1 with TRBJ2-7; TRBD2 matches at 14 bases. The germline CDR1 and CDR2 sequences are DFQATT and SNEGSKA (reference sequence). This CDR3 contains 13 residues. Losses at the gene ends were 5 bases for V and 8 bases for J; bases not matched to a gene: 5. The CDR3 DNA is TGCAGTGCTGGGACTAGCGGGAGTACGAAGCAGTACTTC. Translating it yields CSAGTSGSTKQYF.

This clonotype was counted ten times or more. This chain links TRBV11-2 with TRBJ1-1, with 7 bases aligning to TRBD1. After removal of 3 bases from V and 0 bases from J, the junction contained 10 bases not matched to a gene. Germline V gene lookup returns CDR1 SGHAT and CDR2 FQNNGV. The CDR3 consists of 17 residues. Here the CDR3 reads CASSLPTGTAMNTEAFF. The DNA of the CDR3 is TGTGCCAGCAGCTTGCCTACCGGGACAGCCATGAACACTGAAGCTTTCTTT.

The rearrangement joins TRBV7-8 to TRBJ2-2; perhaps TRBD1 as D (5 bases). V was trimmed by 1 base and J by 0 bases, leaving 9 bases between them. This CDR3 is 16 amino acids long. CDR1 and CDR2 (germline): SGHVS, FQNEAQ. The CDR3 nucleotides are TGTGCCAGCAGCTTAGTTCGGACAACGAACACCGGGGAGCTGTTTTTT. Residues: CASSLVRTTNTGELFF.

This clonotype has just a few counts. The chain is built from TRBV4-1 and TRBJ1-5; D gene uncertain. V lost 0 bases and J 4 bases, leaving 4 bases between the germline ends. Germline V gene data show CDR1 as MGHRA and CDR2 as YSYEKL. The CDR3 sequence is 13 residues long. CDR3 amino acids: CASSQEVNQPQHF. Here the CDR3 DNA reads TGCGCCAGCAGCCAAGAAGTGAATCAGCCCCAGCATTTT.

The J gene is TRBJ2-2, the V gene TRBV28; weak D call: TRBD2 (6 bases). The length of the CDR3 is 15 residues. V lost 3 bases and J lost 0, with 8 bases in between. Germline V lookup: CDR1 MDHEN, CDR2 SYDVKM. The CDR3 bases are TGTGCCAGCAGTTTTACGGGAGCGAACACCGGGGAGCTGTTTTTT. Translated: CASSFTGANTGELFF.

This clonotype was observed at least ten times. The V gene is TRBV28, the J gene TRBJ2-7; the D gene is possibly TRBD2 (5 bases). The CDR3 contains 15 residues. Trimming removed 5 bases from V and 2 bases from J, with 16 bases in between. Looked up from germline, CDR1 is MDHEN and CDR2 is SYDVKM. CDR3 in amino acids: CASSQEGRGTYEQYF. DNA of the CDR3: TGTGCCAGCAGTCAAGAGGGTCGAGGCACCTACGAGCAGTACTTC.

This clonotype was picked up many times. The J gene is TRBJ2-4, the V gene TRBV3-1; D may be TRBD2 (5 bases). The length of the CDR3 is 16 residues. With 4 bases removed from V and 6 bases from J, the gap between germline ends came to 19 bases. Germline values: CDR1 LGHDT, CDR2 YNNKEL (reference sequence). The CDR3 is CASSLTALSGRNIQYF. In DNA form, the CDR3 reads TGTGCCAGCAGCCTTACAGCACTTTCTGGGAGAAACATTCAGTACTTC.

This clonotype was detected ten times or more. The CDR3 bases are TGTGCCAGTATTACCCGGAGCGGGGGAAACACCGGGGAGCTGTTTTTT. This translates into CASITRSGGNTGELFF. The V and J genes are TRBV19 and TRBJ2-2; 8 bases line up with TRBD2. The germline V gene has CDR1 LNHDA and CDR2 SQIVND (reference sequence). Trimming at V came to 7 bases and at J to 2 bases, leaving 9 bases not matched to a gene. This CDR3 has 16 amino acids.

Only a few counts were recorded for this clonotype. The chain recombines TRBV20-1 with TRBJ1-2, with D possibly TRBD1 on 6 matching bases. From germline, CDR1 is DFQATT and CDR2 SNEGSKA (reference sequence). The CDR3 has 11 amino acids. The CDR3 DNA sequence: TGCAGAGGACAGTCTAACTATGGCTACACCTTC. Its translation: CRGQSNYGYTF.

This clonotype was seen ten or more times. V gene TRBV6-6 combines with J gene TRBJ2-7; the match to TRBD2 covers 9 bases. With 4 bases clipped from V and 4 bases from J, the junction kept 14 bases outside the gene matches. The CDR3 has 17 amino acids. Germline V gene sequence: CDR1 MNHNY, CDR2 SVGAGI (reference sequence). The DNA of the CDR3 is TGTGCCAGCAGTTTCAGTAGCGGGAGCAACCACGAATACGAGCAGTACTTC. The encoded protein is CASSFSSGSNHEYEQYF.

This clonotype was seen repeatedly, ten times or more. The chain joins TRBV7-9 to TRBJ1-5; weak D call: TRBD1 (6 bases). The V and J ends lost 2 bases and 7 bases respectively, with 15 bases between them. Germline CDR1 is SEHNR and CDR2 is FQNEAQ (reference sequence). The CDR3 spans 15 residues. The CDR3 nucleotides are TGTGCCAGCAGCTTATCCTCAGGGGCTCCACAGCCCCAGCATTTT. Translated: CASSLSSGAPQPQHF.

A few counts support this clonotype. The rearrangement joins TRBV20-1 to TRBJ2-1; D might be TRBD2 (5 bases). The CDR3 length is 13 residues. The V gene's germline CDR1 is DFQATT and CDR2 SNEGSKA (reference sequence). Trimming left V 3 bases short and J 6 bases short, with 12 bases between. CDR3 in DNA: TGCAGTGCTAGGACCGGGGAGACCAATGAGCAGTTCTTC. Translated: CSARTGETNEQFF.

This sequence joins TRBV7-3 and TRBJ1-2; no clear D. The CDR3 length is 13 residues. V shed 6 bases and J shed 6 bases, with 14 bases lying between them. Germline CDR1 and CDR2: SGHTA and FQGTGA. As DNA, the CDR3 is TGTGCCAGCAGTAACGGGTCCTACGATGGCTACACCTTC. Translation: CASSNGSYDGYTF.

This rearrangement joins TRBV5-1 to TRBJ1-1, with D possibly matching TRBD1 (6 bases). The V end was cut by 3 bases, the J end by 0 bases, with 12 bases between. This CDR3 comprises 15 residues. Germline V gives CDR1 SGHRS, CDR2 YFSETQ. The chain's CDR3 is CASSSGTTVNTEAFF. The DNA for the CDR3 is TGCGCCAGCAGCTCAGGGACAACGGTGAACACTGAAGCTTTCTTT. Variable domain in full (rest from reference TRBV5-1 and TRBJ1-1): KAGVTQTPRYLIKTRGQQVTLSCSPISGHRSVSWYQQTPGQGLQFLFEYFSETQRNKGNFPGRFSGRQFSNSRSEMNVSTLELGDSALYLCASSSGTTVNTEAFFGQGTRLTVV.

In this sample, this clonotype turned up many times. V and J are TRBV9 and TRBJ2-7; possible D gene TRBD1, 6 bases. The CDR3 length is 14 residues. V was shortened by 2 bases and J by 1 base, with 10 bases between the two germline ends. Looked up from germline, CDR1 is SGDLS and CDR2 is YYNGEE. The CDR3 sequence: CASSVRDKSYEQYF. In nucleotides, the CDR3 is TGTGCCAGCAGCGTCCGGGACAAGTCCTACGAGCAGTACTTC.

Ten or more counts support this clonotype. The V call is TRBV7-7, the J call TRBJ2-3, with no clear D. V lost 1 base, J lost 5 bases, and 10 bases lay in between. CDR1 is SSHAT, CDR2 FNYEAQ, per germline (reference sequence). The CDR3 totals 14 residues. CDR3 loop: CASSLGGVGDTQYF. In DNA, the CDR3 is TGTGCCAGCAGCTTAGGCGGAGTAGGAGATACGCAGTATTTT.